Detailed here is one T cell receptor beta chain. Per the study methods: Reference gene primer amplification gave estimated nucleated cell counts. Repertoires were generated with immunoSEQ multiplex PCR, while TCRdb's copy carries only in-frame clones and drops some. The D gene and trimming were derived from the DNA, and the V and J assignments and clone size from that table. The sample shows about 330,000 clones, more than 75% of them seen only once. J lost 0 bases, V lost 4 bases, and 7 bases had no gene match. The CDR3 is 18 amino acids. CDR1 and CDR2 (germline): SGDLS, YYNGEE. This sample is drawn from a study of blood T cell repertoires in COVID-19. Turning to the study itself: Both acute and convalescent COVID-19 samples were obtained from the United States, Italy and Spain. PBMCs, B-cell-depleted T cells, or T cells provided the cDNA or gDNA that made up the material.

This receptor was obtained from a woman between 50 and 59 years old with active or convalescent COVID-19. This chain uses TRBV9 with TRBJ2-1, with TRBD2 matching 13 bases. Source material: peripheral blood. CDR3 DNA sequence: TGTGCCAGCAGCAGACTAGCGGGGGGTTTTTACTCCTACAATGAGCAGTTCTTC. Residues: CASSRLAGGFYSYNEQFF.